This TCR beta chain was recorded in a study of OX40 agonist ivuxolimab in advanced cancers. The study's findings and limits: Averaging showed that CD8+ T cells had more expanded clones than CD4+ did. Those patients achieving a partial response at 0.1-3.0 mg/kg showed among the lowest clonal expansion.

The data were produced by immunoSEQ multiplex PCR, yet TCRdb's version contains in-frame clones alone and is incomplete. Of tens of thousands of clones in the sample, less than 90% were seen once. The ends were cut back, 2 bases at V and 0 bases at J, with 11 bases in the middle. CDR1 is MNHEY and CDR2 is SVGAGI in the germline V gene. This CDR3 comprises 16 residues. With respect to this clone: Antigen unknown.

The TCR sequence derives from an adult with an advanced solid tumor such as melanoma, head and neck, liver or kidney cancer. This specimen was CD4+ or CD8+ T cells sorted from blood, taken in a trial of the OX40 agonist ivuxolimab. The rearrangement joins TRBV6-5 to TRBJ1-5; weak D call: TRBD1 (5 bases). The chain's CDR3 is CASSYQGPYSNQPQHF. As DNA, the CDR3 is TGTGCCAGCAGTTACCAGGGTCCCTATAGCAATCAGCCCCAGCATTTT.